The clone carrying this T cell receptor beta chain showed up many times. Primers targeting TRAV and TRBV primed first-strand cDNA, covering alpha and beta chains. The TCRs were subjected to amplification over roughly 18 PCR cycles employing a constant-region primer in conjunction with a V-primer adapter. TCRdb passed the reads through MiXCR, listing each CDR3 protein once. The table has 70,000 to 90,000 distinct CDR3 sequences, 15% to 20% seen once. These data belong to a study of low-dose radiotherapy and immunotherapy resistance in tumors. Per the germline V gene, CDR1 is DFQATT and CDR2 is SNEGSKA (reference sequence). The V end was cut by 5 bases, the J end by 7 bases, with 17 bases between. The CDR3 extends over 13 amino acids. Indicated time point: before trial treatment. Donors received a regimen that comprised nivolumab, ipilimumab, aspirin, low-dose cyclophosphamide and low-dose radiotherapy.

V usage is TRBV20-1 and J usage is TRBJ2-5; D perhaps matches TRBD2 (7 bases). This sample comprised PBMCs, obtained before treatment. The TCR sequence derives from a male donor with prostate cancer. CDR3 region: CSAGRGARGTQYF. The CDR3 DNA is TGCAGTGCTGGACGGGGGGCCCGGGGGACCCAGTACTTC.